This T cell receptor (beta chain) stems from a study of immune characterization of retroperitoneal liposarcoma (dated by TCRdb to the late 2010s). Library preparation used PCR. The sample was run on a NextSeq 500. TCRdb ran its own pipeline on the public reads, namely fastp trimming at Q25 and MiXCR clone calling, and kept in-frame beta chains. Here each entry gathers all rows of one CDR3 protein and keeps the most common genes and DNA. The table for this sample lists around 13,000 distinct CDR3 sequences; about 50% of them were counted only once. Around an eighth of the sample rests with the top ten. CDR1 and CDR2, per the germline V gene, are SGHAT and FQNNGV. After removal of 1 base from V and 13 bases from J, the junction retains 10 bases not matched to a gene. From its cysteine to its phenylalanine, the CDR3 spans 14 amino acids. Only CDR3 DNA remains: 42 bases, in frame from the first base. A note on this clonotype: This clone's antigen is unknown. No much larger clone is present one base from it, and per-base qualities are unavailable.

The sample comprised tumor tissue. This clonotype was sampled from a female donor with retroperitoneal liposarcoma. The V and J genes are TRBV11-2 and TRBJ2-1; TRBD2 fits 7 bases in the junction. The sequenced DNA is TGTGCCAGCAGCTTAGCGGGGGGTCAAGAGACCCAGTTCTTC. This encodes CASSLAGGQETQFF.